Listed below are T cell receptor beta chains from one sample, sequenced in a study of CD8+CD57+ T cells in acquired aplastic anemia. TCRdb called the reads again in MiXCR, with one record for every CDR3 protein. The profile shows approximately 150,000 distinct CDR3 sequences, around 48% of them singletons. Sequenced input: sorted CD4+, CD8+, or CD8+CD57+ T cells (not recorded which) from PBMCs. These receptors were taken from a human donor with aplastic anemia. The CDR3 runs from the conserved cysteine through the conserved F or W. The D gene is left open where the match is weak. Clone size is given for some rows only: seen once, a few or many times, or a class if the clone is expanded.

cdr3_aa,cdr3_nt,d_call,j_call,v_call,clone_size
CSVETGSGEKLFF,TGCAGCGTTGAAACAGGTTCAGGTGAAAAACTGTTTTTT,NA,TRBJ1-4,TRBV29-1,NA
CATIRGADTEAFF,TGTGCCACCATCCGGGGGGCCGACACTGAAGCTTTCTTT,NA,TRBJ1-1,TRBV15,NA
CSGGTTDTQYF,TGCAGCGGCGGGACCACAGATACGCAGTATTTT,NA,TRBJ2-3,TRBV29-1,NA
CSAREPGGTEAFF,TGCAGTGCTAGAGAACCAGGGGGCACTGAAGCTTTCTTT,TRBD1,TRBJ1-1,TRBV20-1,many
CASRPQGLNTEAFF,TGTGCCAGCAGACCACAGGGGTTAAACACTGAAGCTTTCTTT,TRBD1,TRBJ1-1,TRBV2,many
CASSEAQTSSRETQYF,TGTGCCAGCAGTGAAGCCCAGACAAGTAGTCGGGAGACCCAGTACTTC,NA,TRBJ2-5,TRBV2,NA
CSLDRDYGYTF,TGCAGCTTGGACAGGGACTATGGCTACACCTTC,TRBD1,TRBJ1-2,TRBV29-1,NA
CASSLSPGLAGDEQYF,TGTGCCAGCAGCTTATCCCCGGGACTAGCGGGGGACGAGCAGTACTTC,TRBD2,TRBJ2-7,TRBV11-2,NA
CSGTGLTDTQYF,TGCAGTGGGACAGGTCTCACAGATACGCAGTATTTT,TRBD1,TRBJ2-3,TRBV20-1,NA
CAISESGEAGYTF,TGTGCCATCAGTGAGTCGGGGGAGGCTGGCTACACCTTC,NA,TRBJ1-2,TRBV10-3,NA
CASSLRRAEAFF,TGTGCCAGCAGCTTACGGAGGGCTGAAGCTTTCTTT,NA,TRBJ1-1,TRBV7-2,NA
CASSDGGGVYGYTF,TGTGCCAGCAGCGATGGGGGGGGAGTGTATGGCTACACCTTC,NA,TRBJ1-2,TRBV7-2,many
CASSFRAATYQETQYF,TGTGCCAGCAGTTTTAGGGCAGCCACGTACCAAGAGACCCAGTACTTC,NA,TRBJ2-5,TRBV27,NA
CASSYLQGARNYGYTF,TGTGCCAGCAGTTACTTACAGGGGGCGCGGAACTATGGCTACACCTTC,TRBD1,TRBJ1-2,TRBV6-6,many
CASSEESLDPSLEQYF,TGTGCCAGCAGTGAAGAGTCGTTGGACCCCTCCCTCGAGCAGTACTTC,NA,TRBJ2-7,TRBV2,many
CASSLATITWGGSPLHF,TGTGCTAGCAGCTTGGCCACTATAACATGGGGTGGCTCACCCCTCCACTTT,NA,TRBJ1-6,TRBV5-4,NA
CATSDPGQGRGYTF,TGTGCCACCAGTGATCCCGGACAGGGGCGAGGCTACACCTTC,TRBD1,TRBJ1-2,TRBV24-1,NA
CSASPGQGNEQYF,TGCAGTGCCTCTCCGGGACAGGGGAACGAGCAGTACTTC,TRBD1,TRBJ2-7,TRBV20-1,NA
CASRMDRNQPQHF,TGTGCCAGTAGAATGGACAGAAATCAGCCCCAGCATTTT,NA,TRBJ1-5,TRBV19,NA
CSASPGLAGEGPYNEQFF,TGCAGTGCTTCGCCGGGACTAGCGGGAGAAGGCCCCTACAATGAGCAGTTCTTC,TRBD2,TRBJ2-1,TRBV20-1,NA
CASSEAGTGAYEQYF,TGTGCCAGCAGTGAAGCCGGGACAGGGGCCTACGAGCAGTACTTC,TRBD1,TRBJ2-7,TRBV25-1,NA
CASSPSRTGGSTEAFF,TGCGCCAGCAGCCCGTCCCGGACAGGGGGGAGCACTGAAGCTTTCTTT,TRBD1,TRBJ1-1,TRBV5-1,once
CASSVPGQGTEAFF,TGTGCCAGCAGCGTGCCGGGGCAAGGGACTGAAGCTTTCTTT,NA,TRBJ1-1,TRBV9,NA
CASSYGRGGINGKLFF,TGTGCCAGCAGTTACGGTCGGGGCGGAATAAATGGAAAACTGTTTTTT,NA,TRBJ1-4,TRBV6-5,NA
CASSSSTGIEGETQYF,TGTGCCAGCAGCTCCTCGACAGGGATAGAAGGAGAGACCCAGTACTTC,TRBD1,TRBJ2-5,TRBV5-5,many
CASSSQGGKFPLHF,TGTGCCAGCAGTTCACAGGGGGGGAAATTCCCCCTCCACTTT,TRBD1,TRBJ1-6,TRBV6-5,NA
CASSPEGHTQYF,TGTGCCAGCAGCCCCGAAGGTCATACGCAGTATTTT,NA,TRBJ2-3,TRBV7-7,few
CAVGLTNQPQHF,TGTGCAGTTGGACTGACTAATCAGCCCCAGCATTTT,NA,TRBJ1-5,TRBV6-1,NA
CASSQGVQAFAGYTF,TGCGCCAGCAGCCAAGGGGTCCAGGCTTTCGCTGGCTACACCTTC,NA,TRBJ1-2,TRBV4-3,few
CASSVGGTPPGELFF,TGTGCCAGCAGCGTAGGGGGGACCCCACCCGGGGAGCTGTTTTTT,NA,TRBJ2-2,TRBV9,few
CASSLGSFNRDGGYTF,TGTGCCAGCAGCCTGGGGTCATTCAACAGGGATGGCGGCTACACCTTC,NA,TRBJ1-2,TRBV5-4,many
CASSQGTFNYGYTF,TGTGCCAGCAGCCAGGGGACCTTCAACTATGGCTACACCTTC,NA,TRBJ1-2,TRBV6-1,NA
CASSFSGTVGDYTF,TGCGCCAGCAGCTTTAGCGGGACAGTTGGGGACTACACCTTC,TRBD1,TRBJ1-2,TRBV5-1,NA
CASSPPGQGLYGYTF,TGTGCCAGCAGTCCCCCGGGACAGGGACTCTATGGCTACACCTTC,TRBD1,TRBJ1-2,TRBV10-3,few
CASSPAVAVFYNEQFF,TGTGCCAGCAGCCCAGCAGTAGCGGTGTTTTACAATGAGCAGTTCTTC,NA,TRBJ2-1,TRBV7-2,NA
CASTTGADSGANVLTF,TGCGCCAGCACAACGGGGGCCGATTCTGGGGCCAACGTCCTGACTTTC,NA,TRBJ2-6,TRBV5-1,many
CASSVGRGITEAFF,TGTGCCAGCAGCGTTGGCCGAGGCATCACTGAAGCTTTCTTT,NA,TRBJ1-1,TRBV7-9,few
CASGLGQGDYNEQFF,TGTGCCAGCGGACTCGGACAGGGCGATTACAATGAGCAGTTCTTC,TRBD1,TRBJ2-1,TRBV2,many
CALLAGGHNEQFF,TGTGCCTTACTAGCGGGAGGGCACAATGAGCAGTTCTTC,TRBD2,TRBJ2-1,TRBV30,NA
CASSSGQGKGGYTF,TGCGCCAGCAGCTCCGGACAGGGGAAGGGTGGCTACACCTTC,TRBD1,TRBJ1-2,TRBV5-1,many
CASSQATEAFF,TGTGCCAGCAGCCAAGCGACTGAAGCTTTCTTT,NA,TRBJ1-1,TRBV7-2,NA
CSATLADTQYF,TGCAGTGCTACACTAGCAGATACGCAGTATTTT,NA,TRBJ2-3,TRBV20-1,NA
CASSGQGRNQPQHF,TGTGCCAGCAGCGGACAGGGGCGGAATCAGCCCCAGCATTTT,TRBD1,TRBJ1-5,TRBV25-1,few
CASSRGQGGRAFF,TGCGCCAGCAGCCGCGGACAGGGCGGGCGAGCTTTCTTT,TRBD1,TRBJ1-1,TRBV5-1,many
CASRRTDYGHTF,TGCGCCAGCAGGCGGACAGACTATGGCCACACCTTC,NA,TRBJ1-2,TRBV5-1,NA
CASSFEGLGGYTF,TGTGCCAGCAGTTTCGAAGGGCTGGGGGGCTACACCTTC,NA,TRBJ1-2,TRBV27,many
CASSLGGQGGKLFF,TGTGCCAGCAGTTTAGGGGGACAGGGAGGAAAACTGTTTTTT,TRBD1,TRBJ1-4,TRBV28,few
CSAFPDTSNQPQHF,TGCAGTGCCTTCCCGGACACTTCCAATCAGCCCCAGCATTTT,NA,TRBJ1-5,TRBV20-1,many
CASYAADSYGYTF,TGTGCCTCATACGCTGCGGATAGCTATGGCTACACCTTC,NA,TRBJ1-2,TRBV2,NA
CASTFGELTEAFF,TGTGCCAGCACCTTTGGGGAACTCACTGAAGCTTTCTTT,NA,TRBJ1-1,TRBV12-3/TRBV12-4,many
CASSHEAGNYNSPLHF,TGCGCCAGCAGCCACGAGGCGGGTAACTATAATTCACCCCTCCACTTT,NA,TRBJ1-6,TRBV4-3,many
CASSLSGGGNTIYF,TGTGCCAGCAGCTTATCAGGGGGCGGAAACACCATATATTTT,TRBD1,TRBJ1-3,TRBV7-3,few
CASSPRKGVGISPLHF,TGTGCCAGCTCACCACGGAAAGGCGTCGGAATCTCACCCCTCCACTTT,NA,TRBJ1-6,TRBV18,few
CASTQGGEQYF,TGTGCCAGCACCCAGGGGGGCGAGCAGTACTTC,NA,TRBJ2-7,TRBV7-8,many
CASSLGRGNQPQHF,TGTGCCAGCAGCTTAGGCAGGGGCAATCAGCCCCAGCATTTT,NA,TRBJ1-5,TRBV5-8,many
CASSFYICSHYGYTF,NA,NA,TRBJ1-2,TRBV25-1,NA
CASSTRQGREQYF,TGTGCCAGCAGCACTCGACAGGGGCGGGAGCAGTACTTC,TRBD1,TRBJ2-7,TRBV7-8,many
CASSQDGGTGTQYF,TGTGCCAGCAGCCAAGACGGCGGGACAGGGACCCAGTACTTC,TRBD1,TRBJ2-5,TRBV7-2,NA
CAISTMTGSDYGYTF,TGTGCCATCAGCACCATGACAGGGTCGGACTATGGCTACACCTTC,TRBD1,TRBJ1-2,TRBV10-3,NA
CASSTGTDHQPQHF,TGCGCCAGCAGCACCGGGACGGACCATCAGCCCCAGCATTTT,NA,TRBJ1-5,TRBV5-1,NA